The 28 T cell receptor beta chains listed next were all sequenced from one sample in a study of CD8 T cells in ankylosing spondylitis. From the 5' RACE reads, TCRdb called clonotypes with MiXCR, one entry per CDR3 protein. Of a few hundred thousand distinct CDR3 sequences detected, 20% appear once; the ten largest clones hold about 3.7%. Sequencing was done on a sample of blood, either unsorted or a sorted T cell fraction (not recorded which). Receptors were obtained from a female donor with ankylosing spondylitis or in good health (not recorded which).

This chain joins TRBV15 and TRBJ2-3, with D perhaps TRBD2 (7 bases). Germline CDR1 LNHNV, CDR2 YYDKDF (reference sequence). V lost 5 bases to trimming and J lost 3 bases, with 18 bases between them. The CDR3 totals 16 residues. Here the CDR3 reads CATSREGGVGTDTQYF. As DNA, the CDR3 is TGTGCCACCAGCCGGGAAGGGGGGGTCGGTACAGATACGCAGTATTTT. The full variable domain, with the rest looked up from reference TRBV15 and TRBJ2-3, is DAMVIQNPRYQVTQFGKPVTLSCSQTLNHNVMYWYQQKSSQAPKLLFHYYDKDFNNEADTPDNFQSRRPNTSFCFLDIRSPGLGDTAMYLCATSREGGVGTDTQYFGPGTRLTVL.

This chain joins TRBV6-4 and TRBJ1-6; no firm D call. This CDR3 spans 15 amino acids. Germline lookup yields CDR1 MRHNA and CDR2 SNTAGT. V was pared by 0 bases and J by 8 bases, with 11 bases between. CDR3 residues: CASSDSFEGHSPLHF. The CDR3 nucleotides are TGTGCCAGCAGTGACTCATTCGAAGGGCATTCACCCCTCCACTTT.

The chain recombines TRBV20-1 with TRBJ2-5; 7 nucleotides align to TRBD1. With 5 bases clipped from V and 1 base from J, the junction kept 13 bases outside the gene matches. The CDR3 extends over 16 amino acids. Germline values: CDR1 DFQATT, CDR2 SNEGSKA (reference sequence). The CDR3 sequence is CSAPGLGQMSQETQYF. CDR3 DNA sequence: TGCAGTGCTCCTGGGTTGGGACAGATGTCCCAAGAGACCCAGTACTTC.

The rearrangement links TRBV20-1 to TRBJ2-5, with D hard to call. Trimming shortened V by 0 bases and J by 5 bases, and 7 bases separated the two germline ends. This CDR3 contains 12 residues. Germline lookup yields CDR1 DFQATT and CDR2 SNEGSKA (reference sequence). The DNA for the CDR3 is TGCAGTGCTAGAGAAGGGTGGGAGACCCAGTACTTC. Protein product: CSAREGWETQYF.

This clonotype was counted only a few times. The genes are TRBV4-2 and TRBJ2-3, with D unclear. Trimming shortened V by 0 bases and J by 0 bases, and 13 bases separated the two germline ends. The CDR3 totals 17 residues. Per germline, CDR1 LGHNA and CDR2 YNFKEQ. In nucleotides, the CDR3 is TGTGCCAGCAGCCAAGATCACAGCGACCCTAGCACAGATACGCAGTATTTT. Translation: CASSQDHSDPSTDTQYF.

This clonotype was seen many times. This chain joins TRBV12-3 or TRBV12-4 and TRBJ2-1, with D hard to call. This CDR3 region has 14 residues. The ends were cut back, 5 bases at V and 5 bases at J, with 13 bases in the middle. In DNA form, the CDR3 reads TGTGCCAGCAGTGGTGAATGGCAGAACAATGAGCAGTTCTTC. Translated: CASSGEWQNNEQFF.

In this sample, this clonotype turned up a few times. The chain joins TRBV10-3 to TRBJ1-1; a weak D match, TRBD1 (5 bases). Between the trimmed V and J ends, which lost 2 bases and 1 base, there was a span of 8 bases. The CDR3 spans 14 residues. Germline CDR1 ENHRY, CDR2 SYGVKD. This CDR3 reads CAISERGRNTEAFF. The CDR3 bases are TGTGCCATCAGTGAGCGGGGGAGGAACACTGAAGCTTTCTTT.

In DNA form, the CDR3 reads TGTGCCAGCAGTTACAGGCTAGCGGGAGTCAATGAGCAGTTCTTC. This sequence encodes CASSYRLAGVNEQFF. The chain recombines TRBV6-5 with TRBJ2-1; TRBD2 matches 10 bases. CDR1 is MNHEY, CDR2 SVGAGI, per germline. The CDR3 spans 15 residues. The J segment lost 6 bases and the V segment lost 2 bases, leaving 4 bases of the junction unmatched.

Ten or more counts support this clonotype. This rearrangement joins TRBV5-1 to TRBJ2-7, with TRBD2 identical over 12 bases. Germline values: CDR1 SGHRS, CDR2 YFSETQ. The length of the CDR3 is 15 residues. The V and J ends lost 0 bases and 3 bases, in that order; junction bases with no gene match: 1. The CDR3, as DNA: TGCGCCAGCAGCTTGGAACTAGCGGGAGGCTACGAGCAGTACTTC. It yields the protein CASSLELAGGYEQYF.

In its sample, this clonotype was seen many times. The genes are TRBV5-1 and TRBJ2-1, with 9 nucleotides matching TRBD2. The CDR3 is 13 residues long. Germline V gene sequence: CDR1 SGHRS, CDR2 YFSETQ. V lost 5 bases, J lost 6 bases, and 3 bases stayed unmatched. CDR3 sequence: CASSLAGFNEQFF. The CDR3 coding sequence is TGCGCCAGCAGTCTAGCGGGGTTCAATGAGCAGTTCTTC.

This clonotype was detected ten times or more. The chain recombines TRBV29-1 with TRBJ2-1; 9 bases align to TRBD2. Germline V gives CDR1 SQVTM, CDR2 ANQGSEA. The CDR3 contains 16 residues. Trimming removed 4 bases from V and 1 base from J; junction bases left unmatched: 8. CDR3 DNA sequence: TGCAGCGTTGCTGGTAGCGGGAGTCGATCCTACAATGAGCAGTTCTTC. It is translated as CSVAGSGSRSYNEQFF.

The sample holds a few counts of this clonotype. CDR3: CSARNRGTEAFF. For the CDR3, the DNA is TGCAGTGCTAGGAACAGGGGCACTGAAGCTTTCTTT. The chain carries TRBV20-1 and TRBJ1-1; 7 bases map to TRBD1. Germline V lookup: CDR1 DFQATT, CDR2 SNEGSKA (reference sequence). This CDR3 region has 12 residues. V gave up 3 bases and J gave up 4 bases; unmatched junction bases: 2.

J is TRBJ2-5 and V is TRBV7-9; D is possibly TRBD1 (6 bases). Germline-derived CDR1 and CDR2 are SEHNR and FQNEAQ (reference sequence). The germline V and J ends were trimmed by 7 bases and 5 bases, with 20 bases remaining between them. The CDR3 loop spans 15 amino acids. Here the CDR3 DNA reads TGTGCCAGCACCCCGGACAGATACTCCCTTGAGACCCAGTACTTC. Protein: CASTPDRYSLETQYF.

This rearrangement joins TRBV29-1 to TRBJ2-5; TRBD1 agrees at 9 bases. There are 12 residues in the CDR3. V was clipped by 7 bases and J by 9 bases; unmatched bases: 9. The germline V gene has CDR1 SQVTM and CDR2 ANQGSEA. The CDR3 region is CSDDRGMGSQYF. The CDR3 DNA sequence: TGCAGCGACGACAGGGGGATGGGGTCCCAGTACTTC.

The chain is built from TRBV7-2 and TRBJ2-5; 7 positions agree with TRBD2. The junction had 16 bases not matched to a gene; V was cut back by 5 bases and J by 7 bases. The germline CDR1 and CDR2 sequences are SGHTA and FQGNSA. The CDR3 runs 16 residues. CDR3 in amino acids: CASSPQQGVREGTQYF. For the CDR3, the DNA is TGTGCCAGCAGCCCCCAGCAAGGTGTGAGGGAGGGGACCCAGTACTTC.

This clonotype was seen more than once but under ten times. This rearrangement joins TRBV5-4 to TRBJ1-6; 10 nucleotides match TRBD1. The CDR3 runs to 15 residues. Germline CDR1 is SGHNT and CDR2 is YYREEE (reference sequence). Losses at the gene ends were 4 bases for V and 11 bases for J; bases not matched to a gene: 9. CDR3 loop: CASSPLVGQGTPLHF. The CDR3 bases are TGTGCCAGCAGCCCTCTGGTGGGACAGGGGACACCCCTCCACTTT.

The table lists this clonotype with a count of one. The chain is built from TRBV6-5 and TRBJ1-2; D perhaps matches TRBD1 (5 bases). The CDR3 has 16 residues. V was pared by 2 bases and J by 1 base, with 14 bases between. Germline CDR1 MNHEY, CDR2 SVGAGI. For the CDR3, the DNA is TGTGCCAGCAGTTACCGCAGGGCAGCAGTTAACTATGGCTACACCTTC. Its protein is CASSYRRAAVNYGYTF.

The chain combines TRBV9 with TRBJ2-1; 8 bases agree with TRBD2. This CDR3 region has 14 residues. The germline CDR1 and CDR2 sequences are SGDLS and YYNGEE. The junction had 3 bases not matched to a gene; V was cut back by 2 bases and J by 5 bases. CDR3 sequence reads: CASSVVAGNNEQFF. Here the CDR3 DNA reads TGTGCCAGCAGCGTCGTAGCGGGAAACAATGAGCAGTTCTTC.

The V and J genes are TRBV6-2 or TRBV6-3 and TRBJ1-1, with 7 bases identical to TRBD1. Per germline, CDR1 MNHEY and CDR2 SVGEGT. CDR3 length: 15 amino acids. After removal of 4 bases from V and 0 bases from J, the junction contained 5 bases not matched to a gene. The CDR3 DNA reads as TGTGCCAGCAGTTCGAACAGGGGAATGAACACTGAAGCTTTCTTT. This codes for CASSSNRGMNTEAFF.

This clonotype was detected only a few times. The V gene is TRBV6-1, the J gene TRBJ1-1; D may be TRBD1 (5 bases). CDR3 length: 14 residues. Germline CDR1 MNHNS, CDR2 SASEGT. V shed 4 bases and J shed 1 base, with 10 bases lying between them. In DNA, the CDR3 is TGTGCCAGCAGTGGGGGCAGGGAGAACACTGAAGCTTTCTTT. Its protein product is CASSGGRENTEAFF.

This clonotype appeared a few times. CDR3 nucleotide sequence: TGTGCCAGCCGGACCATAAACACCGGGGAGCTGTTTTTT. This translates into CASRTINTGELFF. The gene calls are TRBV12-3 or TRBV12-4 and TRBJ2-2, with D unclear. Trimming pared 8 bases from V and 2 bases from J, leaving 9 bases between. The CDR3 covers 13 residues.

This clonotype has a count of ten or more. V is TRBV29-1 and J is TRBJ2-3, with D maybe TRBD2 (5 bases). V lost 3 bases to trimming and J lost 1 base, with 5 bases between them. There are 12 residues in the CDR3. Germline V lookup: CDR1 SQVTM, CDR2 ANQGSEA. The CDR3 region has the DNA TGCAGCGTTGAGGAGGGCACAGATACGCAGTATTTT. This encodes CSVEEGTDTQYF.

In its sample, this clonotype was seen a few times. The chain couples TRBV27 to TRBJ2-5, with 7 nucleotides matching TRBD2. This CDR3 region has 16 residues. V lost 5 bases to trimming and J lost 4 bases; unmatched junction nucleotides: 13. From germline, CDR1 is MNHEY and CDR2 SMNVEV (reference sequence). The CDR3 loop is CASSPRPLAGVETQYF. The CDR3 coding sequence is TGTGCCAGCAGTCCCCGTCCTTTGGCGGGAGTAGAGACCCAGTACTTC.

This clonotype occurred a few times. The J gene is TRBJ2-7, the V gene TRBV9; D ambiguous. Trimming stripped 0 bases from V and 0 bases from J, with 13 bases between. The CDR3 is 16 amino acids. CDR1 and CDR2 from the germline V gene are SGDLS and YYNGEE. The CDR3 is CASSVGPDRDSYEQYF. CDR3 sequence (DNA): TGTGCCAGCAGCGTAGGGCCGGACCGAGACTCCTACGAGCAGTACTTC. The full variable domain, in which reference TRBV9 and TRBJ2-7 provide the parts outside the CDR3, is DSGVTQTPKHLITATGQRVTLRCSPRSGDLSVYWYQQSLDQGLQFLIQYYNGEERAKGNILERFSAQQFPDLHSELNLSSLELGDSALYFCASSVGPDRDSYEQYFGPGTRLTVT.

V is TRBV20-1 and J is TRBJ2-1, with 7 bases matching TRBD1. Losses at the gene ends were 3 bases for V and 8 bases for J; bases not matched to a gene: 13. CDR1 is DFQATT and CDR2 is SNEGSKA in the germline V gene (reference sequence). The CDR3 is 15 amino acids. CDR3 sequence (DNA): TGCAGTGCTAGTCATCGACAGGGATTAGGGGATGAGCAGTTCTTC. Translation: CSASHRQGLGDEQFF.

This sequence joins TRBV4-3 and TRBJ2-2; TRBD1 matches 9 bases. V was pared by 1 base and J by 0 bases, with 0 bases of the junction left unmatched. The CDR3 spans 16 residues. Looked up from germline, CDR1 is LGHNA and CDR2 is YSLEER. CDR3 sequence: CASSQGTGANTGELFF. The CDR3 DNA reads as TGCGCCAGCAGCCAAGGGACAGGGGCGAACACCGGGGAGCTGTTTTTT.

This rearrangement joins TRBV7-6 to TRBJ2-1, with 8 bases matching TRBD2. From germline, CDR1 is SGHVS and CDR2 FNYEAQ. V was clipped by 4 bases and J by 12 bases; unmatched bases: 17. This CDR3 spans 16 amino acids. The CDR3 loop is CASSSTGGADTRRQFF. The CDR3 nucleotides read TGTGCCAGCAGCTCCACGGGAGGGGCGGACACCCGGAGGCAGTTCTTC.

V and J are TRBV20-1 and TRBJ2-1, with 9 positions matching TRBD2. The CDR3 extends over 14 amino acids. The V gene's germline CDR1 is DFQATT and CDR2 SNEGSKA (reference sequence). The DNA of the CDR3 is TGCAGCCAACTTACTAGCGGGCCTTACAATGAGCAGTTCTTC. Protein: CSQLTSGPYNEQFF.